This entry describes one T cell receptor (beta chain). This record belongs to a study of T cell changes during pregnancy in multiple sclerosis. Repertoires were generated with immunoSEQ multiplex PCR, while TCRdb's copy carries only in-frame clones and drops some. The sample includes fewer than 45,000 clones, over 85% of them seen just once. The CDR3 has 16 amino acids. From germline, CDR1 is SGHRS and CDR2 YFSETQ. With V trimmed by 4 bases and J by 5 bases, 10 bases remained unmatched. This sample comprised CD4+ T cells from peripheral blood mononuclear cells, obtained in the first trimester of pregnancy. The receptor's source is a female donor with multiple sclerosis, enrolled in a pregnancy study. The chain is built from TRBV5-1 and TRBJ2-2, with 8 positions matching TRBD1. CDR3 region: CASSTKGQGGTGELFF. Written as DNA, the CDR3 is TGCGCCAGCAGCACGAAAGGACAGGGCGGGACCGGGGAGCTGTTTTTT.